Listed below are T cell receptor beta chains from one sample, sequenced in a study of T cell repertoires in aging, cancer and after chemotherapy. Each CDR3 protein is one row after TCRdb ran MiXCR on the multiplex PCR reads. The sample yields thousands of distinct CDR3 sequences, roughly half seen once. Sequencing used blood. The receptors derive from a human donor in good health. Both conserved end residues are part of each CDR3. Fields, in order: D gene, V gene, J gene, CDR3 protein. D genes are given only for firm matches.

TRBD1	TRBV29-1	TRBJ1-2	CSVDRTGYGYTF
.	TRBV5-4	TRBJ1-6	CASSRLFNSPLHF
TRBD1	TRBV12-3/TRBV12-4	TRBJ2-1	CASSPPSGTGAYNEQFF
.	TRBV27	TRBJ2-7	CASSLFSQPRLGVTYEQYF
.	TRBV10-3	TRBJ2-7	CATKNSSYEQYF
.	TRBV6-5	TRBJ2-7	CASSYGAGGEQYF
TRBD1	TRBV5-4	TRBJ1-4	CASSTGGPEKLFF
.	TRBV5-6	TRBJ2-7	CASSLAPRGEQYF
.	TRBV19	TRBJ1-2	CASTEGRLANYGYTF
.	TRBV12-3/TRBV12-4	TRBJ1-2	CASSLGVAYGYTF
TRBD1	TRBV5-6	TRBJ2-7	CASRDVTGQGSYEQYF
.	TRBV27	TRBJ1-2	CASSLGSNYGYTF
.	TRBV7-4	TRBJ1-6	CASSYETGRSPLHF
.	TRBV20-1	TRBJ1-1	CSAWTGNTEAFF
.	TRBV19	TRBJ1-3	CASSDTGGNTIYF
.	TRBV15	TRBJ1-2	CATSRSGTYGYTF
TRBD1	TRBV24-1	TRBJ2-5	CATSDRDRGRETQYF
TRBD1	TRBV29-1	TRBJ1-2	CSVATGTNYGYTF
.	TRBV6-2/TRBV6-3	TRBJ2-7	CASRDFPYEQYF
TRBD1	TRBV5-6	TRBJ1-2	CASSPGQGNYGYTF
.	TRBV5-1	TRBJ2-7	CASSLSSPLQQYF
.	TRBV12-3/TRBV12-4	TRBJ1-1	CASAVAWGTEAFF
TRBD2	TRBV5-4	TRBJ2-2	CASSLSGGIGELFF
.	TRBV7-2	TRBJ2-5	CASREGQETQYF
.	TRBV6-1	TRBJ1-6	CASKATSSYNSPLHF
.	TRBV10-1	TRBJ1-1	CASSETVNTEAFF
.	TRBV5-6	TRBJ1-1	CASSSNRLTEAFF
TRBD1	TRBV27	TRBJ1-5	CASSPRGQGFQPQHF
TRBD1	TRBV13	TRBJ1-2	CASSWTGINYGYTF
.	TRBV28	TRBJ1-1	CASSFGLRNTEAFF
.	TRBV29-1	TRBJ1-5	CSVDSGGGNQPQHF
TRBD1	TRBV6-4	TRBJ2-3	CASSEQTPGQGVDTQYF
TRBD2	TRBV6-5	TRBJ2-2	CASSSLAENTGELFF
.	TRBV5-1	TRBJ2-1	CASSLGQVNEQFF
.	TRBV6-5	TRBJ1-2	CASSYSPEADYGYTF
.	TRBV7-6	TRBJ1-1	CASSYLGQANRFMNTKAFF
.	TRBV6-5	TRBJ2-7	CASSYLRTETYEQYF
.	TRBV7-6	TRBJ2-1	CASSSPRDSDEQFF
TRBD1	TRBV6-2/TRBV6-3	TRBJ1-2	CASSSFSGTGGSGYTF
TRBD2	TRBV6-1	TRBJ2-1	CASRKFLAGSYNEQFF
TRBD2	TRBV20-1	TRBJ2-1	CSAQILAVSYNEQFF
.	TRBV27	TRBJ1-2	CASSLYRGQNYGYTF
TRBD2	TRBV18	TRBJ2-3	CASQASGGAGITDTQYF
.	TRBV30	TRBJ1-5	CAWSDQGNQPQHF
TRBD1	TRBV6-1	TRBJ1-2	CASSTAGTGPYGYTF
.	TRBV5-5	TRBJ1-2	CASSLGPQNYGYTF
.	TRBV20-1	TRBJ2-2	CSARAPSGTGELFF
.	TRBV30	TRBJ2-3	CAWSRQVSDTQYF
.	TRBV30	TRBJ2-2	CAWGQKGGTGELFF
.	TRBV6-5	TRBJ2-5	CASSSHSQTQYF
.	TRBV5-6	TRBJ2-1	CASSLLRAENEQFF
TRBD2	TRBV6-5	TRBJ2-3	CASSYSGGAGDTQYF
.	TRBV5-4	TRBJ2-1	CASSSGASSYNEQFF
.	TRBV6-2/TRBV6-3	TRBJ1-2	CASSSFGVWNGYTF
.	TRBV12-3/TRBV12-4	TRBJ2-7	CASSRGAWVGSINEQYF
TRBD1	TRBV5-4	TRBJ1-2	CASSLAGGDRGPNYGYTF
.	TRBV29-1	TRBJ2-5	CSVLNTGRETQYF
TRBD2	TRBV30	TRBJ2-4	CAWSTRTSGTLDIQYF